A selection of T cell receptor beta chains follows, all from one sample in a study of CD8+ T cells in alopecia areata. Libraries were prepared by immunoSEQ multiplex PCR; TCRdb keeps only in-frame clonotypes and omits some of them. The profile shows 120,000 or so clones, 45% to 50% of them singletons. Sequences were obtained from NKG2D-low CD8+ T cells sorted from blood. These receptors all stem from a human donor with alopecia areata. Both conserved end residues are trimmed from each CDR3. Clone size appears in some rows only: once, few, many, or a class for an expanded clone.

TRBJ2-7 - TRBV30 AWGQASYEQY
TRBJ2-7 few TRBV2 ASSPIEDNYEQY
TRBJ1-2 - TRBV6-6 ASSDTGGGYGYT
TRBJ2-1 - TRBV27 ASVGGPTYEQF
TRBJ2-1 - TRBV4-1 ASSQRGAYNEQF
TRBJ2-7 - TRBV27 ASGQGRNEQY
TRBJ1-3 - TRBV29-1 SVEDSLSGNTIY
TRBJ2-1 - TRBV30 AWTSDSRLEQF
TRBJ2-7 - TRBV27 ASRFSKHEQY
TRBJ1-1 - TRBV15 ATSTPEGLYTEAF
TRBJ2-7 - TRBV28 ASSFKGGEQY
TRBJ1-1 - TRBV27 ASSSLHRRLPTEAF
TRBJ2-1 - TRBV4-3 ASSQEAANNEQF
TRBJ2-1 - TRBV2 ASGGGKNEQF
TRBJ2-7 - TRBV27 ASSASGTGDYEQY
TRBJ1-2 few TRBV2 ASSPLSEGVDYGYT
TRBJ2-3 - TRBV5-1 ASSGGTGSTDTQY
TRBJ2-5 - TRBV13 ASSPESGETQY
TRBJ2-3 few TRBV30 AWRWGGSTDTQY
TRBJ2-1 few TRBV29-1 SVYHSYNEQF
TRBJ2-6 - TRBV6-5 ASSNSGANVLT
TRBJ2-2 - TRBV27 ASRPGFGTGELF
TRBJ1-5 - TRBV5-1 ASLFGSNQPQH
TRBJ2-3 few TRBV29-1 SVGFTSTDTQY
TRBJ1-1 - TRBV6-5 ASRWTGSTEAF
TRBJ2-2 - TRBV2 ASSGGQSGELF
TRBJ1-1 few TRBV29-1 SVDSGRTEAF